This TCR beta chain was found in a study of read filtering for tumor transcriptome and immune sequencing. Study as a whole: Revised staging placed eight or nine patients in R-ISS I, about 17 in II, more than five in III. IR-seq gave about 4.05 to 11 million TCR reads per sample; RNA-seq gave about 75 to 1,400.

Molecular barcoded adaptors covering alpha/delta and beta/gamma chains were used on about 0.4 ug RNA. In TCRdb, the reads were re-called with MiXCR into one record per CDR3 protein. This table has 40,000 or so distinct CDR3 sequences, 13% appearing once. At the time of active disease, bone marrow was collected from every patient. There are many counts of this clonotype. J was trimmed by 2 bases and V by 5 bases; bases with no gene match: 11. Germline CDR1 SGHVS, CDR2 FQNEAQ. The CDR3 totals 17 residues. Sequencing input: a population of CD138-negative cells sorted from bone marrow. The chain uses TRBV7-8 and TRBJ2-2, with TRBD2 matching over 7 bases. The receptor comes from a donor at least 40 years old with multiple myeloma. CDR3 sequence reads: CASSLRWGEGNTGELFF. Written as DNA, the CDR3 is TGTGCCAGCAGCCTGAGATGGGGGGAGGGAAACACCGGGGAGCTGTTTTTT.